The rows below give T cell receptor beta chains drawn from one sample of a study of OX40 agonist ivuxolimab in advanced cancers. Some clones are missing from TCRdb's copy, which holds only in-frame ones; the method was immunoSEQ multiplex PCR. The sample lists 65,000 to 70,000 clones, roughly 80% seen once, with 9.5% to 13% in the top ten. The specimen was CD4+ or CD8+ T cells sorted from blood, collected in a trial of the OX40 agonist ivuxolimab. The origin of the receptors is an adult with an advanced solid tumor such as melanoma, head and neck, liver or kidney cancer. Each CDR3 is given with its conserved first and last residue. The D gene is left open where the match is weak. Expanded clones get a size class; other rows say once, few or many, or leave the size out.

TRBV9	TRBJ1-5	TRBD1	NA	CASSVDGQGGQPQHF	TGTGCCAGCAGCGTAGACGGACAGGGGGGACAGCCCCAGCATTTT
TRBV6-5	TRBJ2-1	NA	NA	CASSYSSQGTGEQFF	TGTGCCAGCAGTTACTCGAGCCAGGGCACAGGTGAGCAGTTCTTC
TRBV4-2	TRBJ2-7	TRBD2	NA	CASSDSGGRDSIVGEQYF	TGTGCCAGCAGCGACAGCGGGGGGAGGGACAGCATCGTGGGAGAGCAGTACTTC
TRBV28	TRBJ1-2	NA	NA	CASSSSGAPGRGYTF	TGTGCCAGCAGTTCCTCAGGGGCGCCCGGCCGTGGCTACACCTTC
TRBV9	TRBJ2-1	NA	NA	CASSPLWTGGVYNEQFF	TGTGCCAGCAGCCCCCTTTGGACCGGAGGGGTTTACAATGAGCAGTTCTTC
TRBV10-2	TRBJ1-2	TRBD1	NA	CASRGQGNYGYTF	TGCGCCAGCCGGGGACAGGGCAACTATGGCTACACCTTC
TRBV29-1	TRBJ1-5	NA	few	CSVGTQPQHF	TGCAGCGTTGGGACTCAGCCCCAGCATTTT
TRBV27	TRBJ2-1	NA	NA	CASTLGSPGYNEQFF	TGTGCCAGCACTTTGGGGAGCCCGGGCTACAATGAGCAGTTCTTC
TRBV7-8	TRBJ2-5	TRBD2	NA	CASSLGSGGHYQETQYF	TGTGCCAGCAGCTTAGGATCGGGGGGGCATTACCAAGAGACCCAGTACTTC
TRBV12-5	TRBJ2-1	TRBD1	NA	CASGLNSQGDNEQFF	TGTGCTAGTGGTTTGAATAGCCAGGGGGACAATGAGCAGTTCTTC
TRBV2	TRBJ2-3	NA	NA	CASRPGITDTQYF	TGTGCCAGCCGACCAGGGATCACAGATACGCAGTATTTT
TRBV27	TRBJ1-1	NA	NA	CASSFIGRVGAEAFF	TGTGCCAGCAGTTTCATTGGCAGGGTGGGGGCTGAAGCTTTCTTT
TRBV7-2	TRBJ1-3	NA	NA	CASSSRGGGNTIYF	TGTGCCAGCAGCTCCCGGGGGGGCGGCAACACCATATATTTT
TRBV6-5	TRBJ1-1	NA	once	CASSSDRTVTEAFF	TGTGCCAGCAGTTCGGACAGAACAGTGACTGAAGCTTTCTTT
TRBV7-6	TRBJ2-5	NA	NA	CASSSYRLAEQETQYF	TGTGCCAGCAGCTCCTACCGACTGGCAGAACAAGAGACCCAGTACTTC
TRBV2	TRBJ2-1	TRBD2	NA	CASKYTSGRRNEQFF	TGTGCCAGCAAATATACTAGCGGGAGGCGGAATGAGCAGTTCTTC
TRBV5-4	TRBJ2-3	TRBD2	NA	CASSPRTSGSYSTDTQYF	TGTGCCAGCAGCCCCAGGACTAGCGGGAGCTACAGCACAGATACGCAGTATTTT
TRBV5-1	TRBJ2-1	NA	NA	CASSFWVDGNEQFF	TGCGCCAGCAGCTTTTGGGTAGACGGCAATGAGCAGTTCTTC
TRBV4-1	TRBJ1-4	NA	NA	CASSRPRGGTNEKLFF	TGCGCCAGCAGCCGACCACGGGGGGGCACTAATGAAAAACTGTTTTTT
TRBV28	TRBJ2-3	TRBD2	NA	CASSPLTSAQEATQYF	TGTGCCAGCAGTCCCCTGACTAGCGCCCAGGAGGCAACGCAGTATTTT
TRBV10-1	TRBJ2-7	NA	once	CASSESPGPGEYEQYF	TGCGCCAGCAGTGAGTCTCCGGGACCGGGGGAATACGAGCAGTACTTC
TRBV5-4	TRBJ2-3	TRBD2	NA	CASSSRTSPTDTQYF	TGTGCCAGCAGTTCTCGGACTAGTCCCACAGATACGCAGTATTTT
TRBV11-3	TRBJ1-6	NA	NA	CASSLGRTSPLHF	TGTGCCAGCAGCTTAGGACGGACTTCACCCCTCCACTTT
TRBV5-4	TRBJ2-7	NA	NA	CASSLGMGTRDEQYF	TGTGCCAGCAGCTTAGGGATGGGGACTCGGGACGAGCAGTACTTC
TRBV7-9	TRBJ2-1	NA	NA	CASSSVLGSGYNEQFF	TGTGCCAGCAGCTCCGTATTGGGGTCGGGTTACAATGAGCAGTTCTTC
TRBV6-1	TRBJ2-3	TRBD2	NA	CASSRAGDNTDTQYF	TGTGCCAGCAGCCGAGCGGGAGATAACACAGATACGCAGTATTTT
TRBV11-2	TRBJ2-7	TRBD1	NA	CASSLEPGGDGYEQYF	TGTGCCAGCAGCTTGGAACCAGGGGGTGATGGCTACGAGCAGTACTTC
TRBV19	TRBJ2-1	NA	once	CASSYRGASYNEQFF	TGTGCCAGTAGTTATCGGGGGGCCTCCTACAATGAGCAGTTCTTC
TRBV20-1	TRBJ2-3	TRBD2	NA	CSNEREAPDF	TGCAGCAATGAGCGGGAGGCCCCAGATTTT
TRBV19	TRBJ2-6	TRBD1	once	CASSIGDRGGSGANVLTF	TGTGCCAGTAGTATAGGGGACAGGGGCGGCTCTGGGGCCAACGTCCTGACTTTC
TRBV5-1	TRBJ1-1	NA	NA	CASSPAPFQGEAFF	TGCGCCAGCAGCCCCGCCCCCTTCCAGGGTGAAGCTTTCTTT
TRBV9	TRBJ2-1	TRBD1	NA	CASSLGQAYNEQFF	TGTGCCAGCAGCCTAGGACAGGCCTACAATGAGCAGTTCTTC
TRBV7-2	TRBJ2-3	NA	NA	CASSPGRGGSTDTQYF	TGTGCCAGCAGCCCTGGCAGGGGAGGTAGCACAGATACGCAGTATTTT
TRBV4-2	TRBJ1-1	NA	NA	CASSAVGGQYTEAFF	TGTGCCAGCAGCGCCGTAGGGGGTCAATACACTGAAGCTTTCTTT
TRBV5-1	TRBJ2-1	TRBD2	NA	CASSVTGLAGGLYNEQFF	TGCGCCAGCAGCGTAACGGGGCTAGCGGGGGGGCTCTACAATGAGCAGTTCTTC
TRBV2	TRBJ2-1	NA	NA	CASSRDSTVSRNEQFF	TGTGCCAGCAGCAGGGACTCAACCGTTAGCCGCAATGAGCAGTTCTTC
TRBV11-2	TRBJ1-2	NA	NA	CASSLFYSNYGYTF	TGTGCCAGCAGCTTGTTTTACAGTAACTATGGCTACACCTTC
TRBV6-5	TRBJ1-2	TRBD1	NA	CASRRGTAQNYGYTF	TGTGCCAGCAGACGAGGGACAGCTCAAAACTATGGCTACACCTTC
TRBV27	TRBJ2-7	NA	NA	CASRPLGGSYEQYF	TGTGCCAGCAGACCTCTGGGGGGCTCCTACGAGCAGTACTTC
TRBV7-2	TRBJ2-3	TRBD2	NA	CASSLTSGGGDTQYF	TGTGCCAGCAGCCTGACTAGCGGGGGCGGCGATACGCAGTATTTT
TRBV14	TRBJ2-3	NA	NA	CASSQDRTGYTDTQYF	TGTGCCAGCAGCCAAGATAGAACAGGATACACAGATACGCAGTATTTT
TRBV6-1	TRBJ2-6	NA	NA	CASSELWGVGANVLTF	TGTGCCAGCAGTGAACTATGGGGGGTTGGGGCCAACGTCCTGACTTTC
TRBV15	TRBJ1-4	NA	many	CATSRVQGYEKLFF	TGTGCCACCAGCAGGGTTCAGGGGTATGAAAAACTGTTTTTT
TRBV7-2	TRBJ1-5	NA	few	CASSQAGQPNQPQHF	TGTGCCAGCAGCCAGGCCGGGCAGCCAAATCAGCCCCAGCATTTT
TRBV29-1	TRBJ2-1	TRBD2	NA	CSVVPSGRGGNEQFF	TGCAGCGTTGTGCCTAGCGGGAGGGGGGGAAATGAGCAGTTCTTC
TRBV6-1	TRBJ1-5	NA	NA	CASSENIVSMKPQHF	TGTGCCAGCAGTGAAAACATCGTCTCGATGAAACCCCAGCATTTT
TRBV27	TRBJ2-7	TRBD2	NA	CASSVPGRNEQYF	TGTGCCAGCAGTGTACCCGGGAGGAACGAGCAGTACTTC